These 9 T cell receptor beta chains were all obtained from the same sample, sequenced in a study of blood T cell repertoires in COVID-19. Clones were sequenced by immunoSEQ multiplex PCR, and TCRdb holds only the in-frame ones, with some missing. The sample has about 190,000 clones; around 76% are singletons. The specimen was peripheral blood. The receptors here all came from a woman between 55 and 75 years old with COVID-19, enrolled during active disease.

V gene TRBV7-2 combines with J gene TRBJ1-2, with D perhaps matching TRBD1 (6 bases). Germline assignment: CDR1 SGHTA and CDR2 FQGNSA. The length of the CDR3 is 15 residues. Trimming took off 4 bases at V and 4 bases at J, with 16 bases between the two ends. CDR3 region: CASSWGRQVIYGYTF. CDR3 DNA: TGTGCCAGCAGCTGGGGACGACAGGTCATCTATGGCTACACCTTC.

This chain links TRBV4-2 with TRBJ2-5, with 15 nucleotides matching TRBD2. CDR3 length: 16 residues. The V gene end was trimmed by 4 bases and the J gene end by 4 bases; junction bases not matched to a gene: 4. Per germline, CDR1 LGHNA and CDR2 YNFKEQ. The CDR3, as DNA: TGTGCCAGCAGCCCCGGACTAGCGGGGGGGGGAGAGACCCAGTACTTC. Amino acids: CASSPGLAGGGETQYF.

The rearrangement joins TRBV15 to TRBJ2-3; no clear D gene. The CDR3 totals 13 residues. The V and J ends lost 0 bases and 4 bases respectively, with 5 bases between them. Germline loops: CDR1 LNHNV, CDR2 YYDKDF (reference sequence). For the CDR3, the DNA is TGTGCCACCAGCAGAGATCAGGCAGATACGCAGTATTTT. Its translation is CATSRDQADTQYF.

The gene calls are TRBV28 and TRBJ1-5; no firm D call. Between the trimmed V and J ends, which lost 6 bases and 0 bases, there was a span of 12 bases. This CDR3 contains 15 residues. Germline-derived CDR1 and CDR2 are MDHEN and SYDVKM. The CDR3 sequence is CASSLGVYSNQPQHF. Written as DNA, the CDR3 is TGTGCCAGCAGCCTCGGGGTTTATAGCAATCAGCCCCAGCATTTT.

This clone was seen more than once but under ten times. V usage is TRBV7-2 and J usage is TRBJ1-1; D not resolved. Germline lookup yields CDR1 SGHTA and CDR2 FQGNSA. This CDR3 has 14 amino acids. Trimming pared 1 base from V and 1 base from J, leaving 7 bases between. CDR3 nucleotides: TGTGCCAGCAGCTTAGAAGCCACGAACACTGAAGCTTTCTTT. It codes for CASSLEATNTEAFF. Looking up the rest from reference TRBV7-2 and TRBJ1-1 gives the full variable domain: GAGVSQSPSNKVTEKGKDVELRCDPISGHTALYWYRQSLGQGLEFLIYFQGNSAPDKSGLPSDRFSAERTGGSVSTLTIQRTQQEDSAVYLCASSLEATNTEAFFGQGTRLTVV.

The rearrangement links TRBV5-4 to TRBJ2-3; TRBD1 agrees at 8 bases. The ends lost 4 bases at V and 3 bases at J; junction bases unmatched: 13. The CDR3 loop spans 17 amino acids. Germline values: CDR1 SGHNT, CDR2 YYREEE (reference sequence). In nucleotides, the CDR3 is TGTGCCAGCAGCCTGCCCCGGACAGGGAAGAGGACAGATACGCAGTATTTT. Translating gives CASSLPRTGKRTDTQYF.

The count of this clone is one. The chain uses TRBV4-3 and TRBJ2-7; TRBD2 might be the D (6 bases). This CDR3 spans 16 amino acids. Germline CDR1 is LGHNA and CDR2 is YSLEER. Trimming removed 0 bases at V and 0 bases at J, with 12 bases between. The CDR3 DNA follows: TGCGCCAGCAGCCAAGATTCGGCGGGGACCTCCTACGAGCAGTACTTC. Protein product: CASSQDSAGTSYEQYF.

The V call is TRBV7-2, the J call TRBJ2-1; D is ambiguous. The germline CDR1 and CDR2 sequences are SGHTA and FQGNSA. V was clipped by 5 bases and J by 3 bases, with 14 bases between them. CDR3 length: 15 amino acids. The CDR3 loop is CASSPRVGGYNEQFF. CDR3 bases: TGTGCCAGCAGCCCCCGGGTTGGCGGCTACAATGAGCAGTTCTTC. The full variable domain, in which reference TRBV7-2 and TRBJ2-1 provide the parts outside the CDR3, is GAGVSQSPSNKVTEKGKDVELRCDPISGHTALYWYRQSLGQGLEFLIYFQGNSAPDKSGLPSDRFSAERTGGSVSTLTIQRTQQEDSAVYLCASSPRVGGYNEQFFGPGTRLTVL.

CDR3 DNA sequence: TGTGCCAGCAGCTCACCCAGGGTCCCCCCGGATACGCAGTATTTT. Translated: CASSSPRVPPDTQYF. The chain recombines TRBV7-9 with TRBJ2-3, with TRBD1 as a possible D gene (5 bases). With 4 bases removed from V and 6 bases from J, the gap between germline ends came to 17 bases. The CDR3 consists of 15 residues. Germline V lookup: CDR1 SEHNR, CDR2 FQNEAQ (reference sequence).